This TCR beta chain was found in a study of tumor-infiltrating lymphocytes in localized non-small cell lung cancer. Turning to this clone: Antigen unknown.

Germline CDR1 and CDR2: MNHNS and SASEGT. The CDR3 extends over 14 amino acids. The V end lost 6 bases, the J end lost 3 bases, and 12 bases lay between the germline ends. Study-level results: No T-cell fraction difference was seen between IM1 and IM2 tumors.

Only in-frame clones appear in the TCRdb table, and some are missing; sequencing was by immunoSEQ multiplex PCR. Of around 9,600 clones in the sample, about 78% are singletons; the top ten hold approximately 9.9%. This sequence was found in a human donor with non-small cell lung cancer. The chain combines TRBV6-1 with TRBJ1-5; D gene uncertain. Sequenced: lung tumor tissue. CDR3 amino acids: CASRTPGPNQPQHF. The CDR3 region has the DNA TGTGCCAGCAGAACCCCGGGCCCCAATCAGCCCCAGCATTTT.